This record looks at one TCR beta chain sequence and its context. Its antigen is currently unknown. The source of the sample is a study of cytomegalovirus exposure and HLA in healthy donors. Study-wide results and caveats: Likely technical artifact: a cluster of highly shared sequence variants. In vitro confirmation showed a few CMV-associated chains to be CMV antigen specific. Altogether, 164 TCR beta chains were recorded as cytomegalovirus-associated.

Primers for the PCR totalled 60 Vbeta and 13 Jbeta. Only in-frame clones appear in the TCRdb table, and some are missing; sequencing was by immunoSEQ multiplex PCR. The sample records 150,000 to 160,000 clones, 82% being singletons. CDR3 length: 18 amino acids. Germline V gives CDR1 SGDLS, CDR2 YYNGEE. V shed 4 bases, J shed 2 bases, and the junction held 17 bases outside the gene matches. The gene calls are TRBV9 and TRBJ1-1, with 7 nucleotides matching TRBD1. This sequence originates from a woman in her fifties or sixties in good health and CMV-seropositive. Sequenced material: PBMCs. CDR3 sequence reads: CASSTHADRLGYNTEAFF. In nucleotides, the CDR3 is TGTGCCAGCAGCACCCATGCGGACAGGTTGGGTTATAACACTGAAGCTTTCTTT.